This TCR beta chain was obtained from a study of Ad26.COV2.S vaccination and SARS-CoV-2 variants. Study findings and constraints: Overall T cell responses may have been underestimated by the analyses of TCR breadth and depth.

Note on this clone: Its matching antigen is unknown.

Profiling relied on immunoSEQ multiplex PCR, and the TCRdb table lists in-frame clones only, not all of them. The sample yields about 350,000 clones, just over 90% seen once. The receptor was isolated from a human donor who had recovered from COVID-19. The starting material was peripheral blood, obtained after recovery from COVID-19.

Written as DNA, the CDR3 is TGTGCCAGCAGCGTAGATCAGAACACTGAAGCTTTCTTT. Encoded protein: CASSVDQNTEAFF. The chain recombines TRBV9 with TRBJ1-1; D gene ambiguous. Germline V CDR1 and CDR2: SGDLS, YYNGEE. This CDR3 region has 13 residues. Trimming pared 0 bases from V and 1 base from J, leaving 4 bases between.